One TCR beta chain is described in this entry. V lost 6 bases and J lost 10, with 21 bases in between. CDR1 is MDHEN, CDR2 SYDVKM, per germline. This CDR3 spans 14 amino acids. The data stem from a study of cytomegalovirus exposure and HLA in healthy donors. The PCR made use of 60 Vbeta and 13 Jbeta primers. Using immunoSEQ multiplex PCR, the repertoire was profiled, and TCRdb retains in-frame clones only, with some absent. The table shows roughly 180,000 clones, with around 80% occurring only once. The sequence was obtained from a woman aged 25 to 39 in good health and CMV-seronegative. The chain uses TRBV28 and TRBJ1-1, with a possible D match to TRBD1 (6 bases). Sequencing was carried out using PBMCs. The DNA for the CDR3 is TGTGCCAGCAGCCCTTCACAGGGTTGGGTTCGAGCTTTCTTT. Residues: CASSPSQGWVRAFF.